This record concerns one T cell receptor (beta chain) sequence. No antigen is known for it. Each PCR contained spiked synthetic TR CDR3 controls spanning every V-J pairing. Profiling relied on immunoSEQ multiplex PCR, and the TCRdb table lists in-frame clones only, not all of them. The table lists approximately 31,000 clones, around 89% of them singletons. This sample was taken from a study of multiple sclerosis patients with progressive multifocal leukoencephalopathy. For the study at large: Multiple sclerosis patients on natalizumab who never developed PML served as longitudinally sampled controls. Overall study results and limits: At PML onset, no shared TRBV or TRBJ gene usage was seen. Expanded clones at PML onset predated and persisted through natalizumab therapy.

As to time point: before natalizumab initiation. Unmatched junction bases numbered 3, after V lost 2 bases and J lost 9 bases. The CDR3 has 14 amino acids. The germline V gene encodes CDR1 SGDLS and CDR2 YYNGEE. The chain combines TRBV9 with TRBJ2-1, with 12 bases fitting TRBD2. This TCR derives from a human donor with multiple sclerosis. Sequences were obtained from PBMCs. The CDR3 here is CASSVTSGRSEQFF. CDR3 nucleotide sequence: TGTGCCAGCAGCGTGACTAGCGGGAGAAGTGAGCAGTTCTTC. Using reference TRBV9 and TRBJ2-1 for the parts outside the CDR3, the full variable domain is DSGVTQTPKHLITATGQRVTLRCSPRSGDLSVYWYQQSLDQGLQFLIQYYNGEERAKGNILERFSAQQFPDLHSELNLSSLELGDSALYFCASSVTSGRSEQFFGPGTRLTVL.